Listed here are 28 T cell receptor beta chains from one sample, sequenced in a study of blood T cell repertoires in COVID-19. Method: immunoSEQ multiplex PCR; TCRdb's copy keeps in-frame clones and lacks some. Among about 150,000 clones listed, roughly nine tenths were seen once. Sequences were obtained from peripheral blood. All receptors come from a woman in her seventies with acute or convalescent COVID-19.

This chain connects TRBV28 to TRBJ2-1; no firm D call. CDR1 and CDR2 (germline): MDHEN, SYDVKM. CDR3 length equals 12 residues. The CDR3 DNA reads TGTGCTACGCGGCCAATCTACAATGAGCAGTTCTTC. As protein: CATRPIYNEQFF.

The chain is built from TRBV27 and TRBJ2-3; 13 bases agree with TRBD2. The V gene end was trimmed by 6 bases and the J gene end by 3 bases; junction bases not matched to a gene: 3. Germline-derived CDR1 and CDR2 are MNHEY and SMNVEV (reference sequence). This CDR3 spans 15 amino acids. The chain's CDR3 is CASRGLAGATDTQYF. The CDR3 bases are TGTGCCAGCAGAGGACTAGCGGGAGCGACAGATACGCAGTATTTT.

The count of this clone is one. This rearrangement joins TRBV30 to TRBJ1-6; possibly TRBD1 for D (5 bases). The CDR3 is 13 residues long. Germline loops: CDR1 GTSNPN, CDR2 SVGIG (reference sequence). The germline V and J ends were trimmed by 1 base and 7 bases, with 8 bases remaining between them. CDR3 nucleotide sequence: TGTGCCTGGAGTGCAGGGTTCAATTCACCCCTCCACTTT. Translating gives CAWSAGFNSPLHF.

This clone turned up a few times. This chain links TRBV5-5 with TRBJ1-2; no clear D. Trimming shortened V by 2 bases and J by 2 bases, and 10 bases separated the two germline ends. The CDR3 is 14 residues long. Germline CDR1 and CDR2: SGHKS and YYEKEE (reference sequence). CDR3 sequence reads: CASSFPGSNYGYTF. For the CDR3, the DNA is TGTGCCAGCAGCTTTCCTGGGAGCAACTATGGCTACACCTTC.

V gene TRBV19 combines with J gene TRBJ1-5; no clear D. V lost 0 bases to trimming and J lost 7 bases, with 7 bases between them. This CDR3 has 13 amino acids. Germline CDR1 reads LNHDA; CDR2 reads SQIVND (reference sequence). The CDR3 sequence is CASSIEVRQPQHF. CDR3 bases: TGTGCCAGTAGTATAGAGGTCAGGCAGCCCCAGCATTTT.

V and J are TRBV6-6 and TRBJ2-1; no definite D call. Trimming removed 7 bases at V and 0 bases at J, with 13 bases between. CDR1 MNHNY and CDR2 SVGAGI come from the germline V gene (reference sequence). This CDR3 spans 15 amino acids. The CDR3 nucleotides are TGTGCCAGCACCCGCGACTCAAGCTCCTACAATGAGCAGTTCTTC. Its protein is CASTRDSSSYNEQFF.

The CDR3 coding sequence is TGCGCCAGCAGCTTGCTTTCGGGACATGCCGTTTCACCCCTCCACTTT. This encodes CASSLLSGHAVSPLHF. The chain is built from TRBV5-1 and TRBJ1-6; D might be TRBD1 (6 bases). V lost 1 base and J lost 9, with 17 bases in between. The germline V gene has CDR1 SGHRS and CDR2 YFSETQ. The CDR3 loop spans 16 amino acids.

This clone has just a few counts. The chain is built from TRBV19 and TRBJ1-1, with 9 nucleotides matching TRBD1. Unmatched junction bases numbered 4, after V lost 6 bases and J lost 5 bases. The germline V gene has CDR1 LNHDA and CDR2 SQIVND (reference sequence). This CDR3 is 13 amino acids long. DNA of the CDR3: TGTGCCAGTAGCTGGGACAGGGCGACTGAAGCTTTCTTT. Amino acid sequence: CASSWDRATEAFF. The full variable domain, completed using reference TRBV19 and TRBJ1-1, is DGGITQSPKYLFRKEGQNVTLSCEQNLNHDAMYWYRQDPGQGLRLIYYSQIVNDFQKGDIAEGYSVSREKKESFPLTVTSAQKNPTAFYLCASSWDRATEAFFGQGTRLTVV.

This chain connects TRBV9 to TRBJ1-5; TRBD1 might be the D (5 bases). Germline V gene lookup returns CDR1 SGDLS and CDR2 YYNGEE. The CDR3 is made up of 14 amino acids. The V end lost 5 bases, the J end lost 0 bases, and 9 bases lay between the germline ends. The CDR3 DNA reads as TGTGCCAGCAGTTTGACAGATAGCAATCAGCCCCAGCATTTT. It is translated as CASSLTDSNQPQHF.

This clone appeared once. CDR3 DNA sequence: TGTGCCAGCAGCCCCGACATTTCTAACTATGGCTACACCTTC. It encodes CASSPDISNYGYTF. The genes are TRBV5-8 and TRBJ1-2; no definite D call. The V end was cut by 4 bases, the J end by 0 bases, with 10 bases between. CDR3 size: 14 residues. Germline CDR1 SGHTS, CDR2 YDEGEE.

About this clone itself: Other DNA sequences of this sample code for an identical CDR3. The chain carries TRBV18 and TRBJ2-5; D is uncertain. The ends were cut back, 3 bases at V and 1 base at J, with 9 bases in the middle. Germline lookup yields CDR1 KGHSH and CDR2 LQKENI. The CDR3 has 14 residues. The CDR3 loop is CASSPPSTQETQYF. CDR3 nucleotides: TGTGCCAGCTCACCGCCGTCTACCCAAGAGACCCAGTACTTC. The entire variable domain, with the rest obtained from reference TRBV18 and TRBJ2-5, is as follows: NAGVMQNPRHLVRRRGQEARLRCSPMKGHSHVYWYRQLPEEGLKFMVYLQKENIIDESGMPKERFSAEFPKEGPSILRIQQVVRGDSAAYFCASSPPSTQETQYFGPGTRLLVL.

The chain has TRBV7-9 and TRBJ2-5, with 7 bases matching TRBD2. CDR1 and CDR2 from the germline V gene are SEHNR and FQNEAQ (reference sequence). The CDR3 totals 15 residues. Trimming at V came to 5 bases and at J to 6 bases, leaving 12 bases not matched to a gene. This chain's CDR3 is CASSRGLTPRKTQYF. CDR3 nucleotide sequence: TGTGCCAGCAGCCGGGGACTAACACCGAGGAAGACCCAGTACTTC.

The chain combines TRBV6-5 with TRBJ2-7; perhaps TRBD1 as D (5 bases). Germline CDR1 reads MNHEY; CDR2 reads SVGAGI. The CDR3 contains 13 residues. With 4 bases removed from V and 5 bases from J, the gap between germline ends came to 12 bases. The CDR3 loop reads CASSLTVLHEQYF. DNA of the CDR3: TGTGCCAGCAGTTTGACAGTTCTACACGAGCAGTACTTC.

The rearrangement uses TRBV11-2 and TRBJ1-1; 8 nucleotides agree with TRBD1. CDR1 is SGHAT and CDR2 is FQNNGV in the germline V gene. This CDR3 comprises 13 residues. Trimming cost V 5 bases and J 6 bases; bases outside gene matches: 5. The CDR3 DNA reads TGTGCCAGCAGCCCAGGGGGCCGCGCTGAAGCTTTCTTT. It codes for CASSPGGRAEAFF.

The J gene is TRBJ2-3, the V gene TRBV7-9; D possibly corresponds to TRBD1 (5 bases). Trimming took 6 bases from V and 7 from J, leaving 8 bases between them. Looked up from germline, CDR1 is SEHNR and CDR2 is FQNEAQ (reference sequence). CDR3 size: 11 residues. The CDR3 is CASRQANTQYF. CDR3 DNA: TGTGCCAGCAGACAGGCGAATACGCAGTATTTT.

The chain employs TRBV18 and TRBJ1-2; TRBD1 might be the D (6 bases). The CDR3 consists of 16 residues. The germline V gene encodes CDR1 KGHSH and CDR2 LQKENI. V lost 1 base and J lost 3, with 15 bases in between. The CDR3 reads CASSPLGTKMDYGYTF. The CDR3 coding sequence is TGTGCCAGCTCACCACTCGGGACAAAGATGGACTATGGCTACACCTTC.

The chain has TRBV9 and TRBJ1-6, with a tentative D call TRBD1 (6 bases). The CDR3 runs 16 residues. CDR1 SGDLS and CDR2 YYNGEE come from the germline V gene. V lost 3 bases, J lost 6 bases, and 16 bases lay in between. The CDR3 sequence: CASSAGGHEFNSPLHF. The CDR3 nucleotides read TGTGCCAGCAGCGCGGGGGGACACGAGTTTAATTCACCCCTCCACTTT.

V is TRBV20-1 and J is TRBJ1-1; D is uncertain. There are 10 residues in the CDR3. Germline assignment: CDR1 DFQATT and CDR2 SNEGSKA (reference sequence). V lost 0 bases and J lost 11, with 7 bases in between. This chain's CDR3 is CSARDVAAFF. The DNA for the CDR3 is TGCAGTGCTAGAGATGTGGCTGCTTTCTTT.

V gene TRBV2 combines with J gene TRBJ1-4, with D perhaps matching TRBD1 (5 bases). This CDR3 is built from 13 residues. The V end was cut by 6 bases, the J end by 7 bases, with 12 bases between. From germline, CDR1 is SNHLY and CDR2 FYNNEI. The DNA of the CDR3 is TGTGCCAGCAGCAGGGATTTAGGTGAAAAACTGTTTTTT. It is translated as CASSRDLGEKLFF.

This chain joins TRBV20-1 and TRBJ2-2; TRBD2 matches at 9 bases. This CDR3 is built from 17 residues. V was pared by 3 bases and J by 6 bases, with 14 bases of the junction left unmatched. CDR1 DFQATT and CDR2 SNEGSKA come from the germline V gene (reference sequence). CDR3 in amino acids: CSASRASGAVGAGELFF. The CDR3 DNA reads TGCAGTGCTAGTAGGGCTAGCGGGGCAGTCGGGGCCGGGGAGCTGTTTTTT.

This chain joins TRBV9 and TRBJ2-3, with 8 bases that match TRBD2. The CDR3 has 15 amino acids. The germline CDR1 and CDR2 sequences are SGDLS and YYNGEE. V trimming: 0 bases; J trimming: 2 bases; junction bases outside the gene matches: 2. The DNA of the CDR3 is TGTGCCAGCAGCGTAGAAGCGGGAGTCACAGATACGCAGTATTTT. Translated, it gives CASSVEAGVTDTQYF.

The chain couples TRBV28 to TRBJ2-7, with 10 bases lining up with TRBD2. V shed 7 bases, J shed 1 base, and the junction held 10 bases outside the gene matches. Germline loops: CDR1 MDHEN, CDR2 SYDVKM. The CDR3 has 16 residues. CDR3 nucleotide sequence: TGTGCCAGCATCCGGTCTAGCGGGAGTTATTCCTACGAGCAGTACTTC. This codes for CASIRSSGSYSYEQYF.

The CDR3 here is CASSPWDTISGNTIYF. The CDR3 DNA sequence: TGTGCCAGCTCACCTTGGGACACGATCTCTGGAAACACCATATATTTT. The chain recombines TRBV18 with TRBJ1-3; a possible D gene is TRBD1 (6 bases). V was trimmed by 3 bases and J by 0 bases, leaving 12 bases between them. This CDR3 is 16 amino acids long. Germline CDR1 KGHSH, CDR2 LQKENI.

This clone was counted only a few times. The chain joins TRBV15 to TRBJ2-5; perhaps TRBD1 as D (5 bases). CDR1 LNHNV and CDR2 YYDKDF come from the germline V gene (reference sequence). The CDR3 runs to 17 residues. V lost 0 bases to trimming and J lost 1 base, with 15 bases between them. CDR3 DNA: TGTGCCACCAGCAGAGATTTTGGTGGGGCTACCCAAGAGACCCAGTACTTC. Its protein is CATSRDFGGATQETQYF.

The rearrangement joins TRBV2 to TRBJ2-5; TRBD2 matches 8 bases. The CDR3 is made up of 12 amino acids. The junction had 1 base not matched to a gene; V was cut back by 5 bases and J by 5 bases. Per the germline V gene, CDR1 is SNHLY and CDR2 is FYNNEI. For the CDR3, the DNA is TGTGCCAGCAGTCTAGCGGGTGAGACCCAGTACTTC. It is translated as CASSLAGETQYF.

V usage is TRBV24-1 and J usage is TRBJ2-5, with 13 bases fitting TRBD2. CDR1 is KGHDR and CDR2 is SFDVKD in the germline V gene. This CDR3 is built from 15 residues. J lost 6 bases, V lost 5 bases, and 5 bases had no gene match. Here the CDR3 reads CATSGTSGSPKTQYF. The CDR3 coding sequence is TGTGCCACCAGTGGGACTAGCGGGAGTCCAAAGACCCAGTACTTC.

V gene TRBV30 combines with J gene TRBJ1-1; D not resolved. Trimming cost V 1 base and J 4 bases, with 10 bases left between them. CDR3 length: 13 residues. Germline V gene lookup returns CDR1 GTSNPN and CDR2 SVGIG (reference sequence). The CDR3 DNA reads as TGTGCCTGGAGTGCAGATCTAGGCACTGAAGCTTTCTTT. Translation: CAWSADLGTEAFF.

The chain is built from TRBV11-2 and TRBJ1-2; 7 bases match TRBD1. J was trimmed by 4 bases and V by 2 bases; bases with no gene match: 4. Germline CDR1 SGHAT, CDR2 FQNNGV. CDR3 length equals 14 residues. CDR3 loop: CASSLNRGAYGYTF. CDR3 in DNA: TGTGCCAGCAGCTTAAACAGGGGAGCCTATGGCTACACCTTC. Looking up the rest from reference TRBV11-2 and TRBJ1-2 gives the full variable domain: EAGVAQSPRYKIIEKRQSVAFWCNPISGHATLYWYQQILGQGPKLLIQFQNNGVVDDSQLPKDRFSAERLKGVDSTLKIQPAKLEDSAVYLCASSLNRGAYGYTFGSGTRLTVV.